The source of this TCR beta chain is a study of T cell repertoires in MIS-A myocarditis. Trimming cost V 0 bases and J 2 bases, with 10 bases left between them. This CDR3 region has 15 residues. Germline V CDR1 and CDR2: MNHNS, SASEGT. Method: immunoSEQ multiplex PCR; TCRdb's copy keeps in-frame clones and lacks some. The data contain 5,000 to 7,500 clones, roughly 74% of them singletons. The chain uses TRBV6-1 and TRBJ1-2; D gene ambiguous. The source is a man aged 18 to 35 with fulminant myocarditis from multisystem inflammatory syndrome in adults (MIS-A) after COVID-19. The material sequenced was interventricular septum heart tissue obtained at autopsy. The DNA of the CDR3 is TGTGCCAGCAGTGAAGCGCCCCGATCGAACTATGGCTACACCTTC. Translating gives CASSEAPRSNYGYTF.